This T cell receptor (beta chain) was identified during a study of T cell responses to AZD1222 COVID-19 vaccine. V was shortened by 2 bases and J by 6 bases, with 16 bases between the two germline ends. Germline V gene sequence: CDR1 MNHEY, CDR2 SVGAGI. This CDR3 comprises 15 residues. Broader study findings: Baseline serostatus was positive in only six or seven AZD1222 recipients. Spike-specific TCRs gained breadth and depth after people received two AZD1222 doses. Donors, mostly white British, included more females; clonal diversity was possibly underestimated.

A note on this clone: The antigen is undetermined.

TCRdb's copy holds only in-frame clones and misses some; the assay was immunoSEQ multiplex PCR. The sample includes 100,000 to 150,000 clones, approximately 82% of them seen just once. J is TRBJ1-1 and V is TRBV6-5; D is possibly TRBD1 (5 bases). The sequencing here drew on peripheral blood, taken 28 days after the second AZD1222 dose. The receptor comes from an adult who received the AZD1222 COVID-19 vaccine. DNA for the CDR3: TGTGCCAGCAGTTACCCCCGAGGGGTTGTGCCTGAAGCTTTCTTT. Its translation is CASSYPRGVVPEAFF.